One and the same sample provided the 29 T cell receptor beta chains below, sequenced in a study of CD8 T cells in Susac syndrome (dated by TCRdb to the late 2010s). Library prep was done by the immunoSEQ multiplex PCR assay. RNA was extracted using the RNeasy kit, and about 0.5 to 1 ug of the RNA was reverse transcribed with random hexamers. The public reads were quality trimmed at Q25 with fastp and then assembled into clones with MiXCR by TCRdb, keeping productive beta chains. Each entry merges the rows of one CDR3 protein and shows their most common DNA and genes. Within this sample are 150,000 to 190,000 distinct CDR3 sequences, with approximately 95% of them counted one time only. Of the sample, 0.16% falls within the top ten clones. The sample taken for sequencing was CD4+ T cells from PBMCs. Source of these receptors: a human donor with Susac syndrome.

DNA of the CDR3: TGCGCCAGCAGCCAACCTGGGACAGATAATTCACCCCTCCACTTT. Residues: CASSQPGTDNSPLHF. The gene calls are TRBV4-1 and TRBJ1-6; 7 bases agree with TRBD1. There are 15 residues in the CDR3. Per the germline V gene, CDR1 is MGHRA and CDR2 is YSYEKL. Unmatched junction bases numbered 3, after V lost 2 bases and J lost 5 bases.

The chain combines TRBV5-1 with TRBJ1-4; D gene uncertain. Deletions cut 2 bases from V and 3 bases from J, with 14 bases between. Germline lookup yields CDR1 SGHRS and CDR2 YFSETQ. This CDR3 is built from 16 residues. The CDR3 DNA sequence: TGCGCCAGCAGCTTCGGTCTTCGCCGAGCTAATGAAAAACTGTTTTTT. Translation: CASSFGLRRANEKLFF. The full variable domain, in which reference TRBV5-1 and TRBJ1-4 provide the parts outside the CDR3, is KAGVTQTPRYLIKTRGQQVTLSCSPISGHRSVSWYQQTPGQGLQFLFEYFSETQRNKGNFPGRFSGRQFSNSRSEMNVSTLELGDSALYLCASSFGLRRANEKLFFGSGTQLSVL.

This rearrangement joins TRBV15 to TRBJ2-6; D not certain. From germline, CDR1 is LNHNV and CDR2 YYDKDF (reference sequence). This CDR3 has 15 amino acids. V lost 5 bases and J lost 0, with 8 bases in between. CDR3 nucleotides: TGTGCCACCAGCCCTTCCCGCTCTGGGGCCAACGTCCTGACTTTC. Its protein product is CATSPSRSGANVLTF.

The chain links TRBV29-1 to TRBJ2-3; possible D gene TRBD1, 5 bases. V lost 6 bases to trimming and J lost 3 bases, with 13 bases between them. Germline values: CDR1 SQVTM, CDR2 ANQGSEA. This CDR3 region has 13 residues. The CDR3 region has the DNA TGCAGCGTCCGGCGAGCAGGGACAGATACGCAGTATTTT. This gives the protein CSVRRAGTDTQYF.

The J gene is TRBJ2-3, the V gene TRBV4-1; D possibly corresponds to TRBD2 (6 bases). Germline V gene sequence: CDR1 MGHRA, CDR2 YSYEKL. V dropped 0 bases and J dropped 8 bases, with 12 bases sitting between them. This CDR3 contains 14 residues. CDR3 in amino acids: CASSQDIAGSTQYF. CDR3 sequence (DNA): TGCGCCAGCAGCCAAGATATTGCGGGGAGTACGCAGTATTTT.

The DNA of the CDR3 is TGTGCCCTACAAAGGGGAGAAAAACTGTTTTTT. This sequence encodes CALQRGEKLFF. V is TRBV7-9 and J is TRBJ1-4, with D maybe TRBD1 (5 bases). Germline V lookup: CDR1 SEHNR, CDR2 FQNEAQ (reference sequence). The CDR3 is 11 amino acids. The V and J ends lost 11 bases and 8 bases respectively, with 12 bases between them.

The CDR3 loop reads CASSQGAGGYTF. DNA for the CDR3: TGTGCCAGCAGCCAAGGGGCAGGCGGCTACACCTTC. The chain joins TRBV4-2 to TRBJ1-2; no definite D call. Germline V lookup: CDR1 LGHNA, CDR2 YNFKEQ. CDR3 length equals 12 residues. The ends were cut back, 1 base at V and 8 bases at J, with 8 bases in the middle.

This clonotype has just one count. This sequence joins TRBV20-1 and TRBJ1-2, with D possibly TRBD1 on 5 matching bases. V shed 0 bases and J shed 1 base, with 9 bases lying between them. Germline loops: CDR1 DFQATT, CDR2 SNEGSKA (reference sequence). The CDR3 runs to 14 residues. This CDR3 is CSARDLRDNYGYTF. In nucleotides, the CDR3 is TGCAGTGCTAGAGATCTCAGGGATAACTATGGCTACACCTTC.

The CDR3 coding sequence is TGTGCCAGCAGCTTATCCGATCAGCCCCAGCATTTT. Translation gives CASSLSDQPQHF. The chain is built from TRBV11-2 and TRBJ1-5, with D hard to call. The V gene's germline CDR1 is SGHAT and CDR2 FQNNGV. CDR3 length: 12 residues. The ends were cut back, 2 bases at V and 5 bases at J, with 4 bases in the middle.

This chain uses TRBV20-1 with TRBJ2-1; D unclear. The CDR3 contains 12 residues. Germline CDR1 is DFQATT and CDR2 is SNEGSKA (reference sequence). The V and J ends lost 1 base and 10 bases respectively, with 11 bases between them. The CDR3: CSARGALYEQFF. For the CDR3, the DNA is TGCAGTGCTAGAGGAGCGCTTTACGAGCAGTTCTTC.

The chain carries TRBV12-3 or TRBV12-4 and TRBJ1-2; D not certain. V lost 5 bases and J 5 bases, leaving 12 bases between the germline ends. The CDR3 is 13 amino acids. In DNA, the CDR3 is TGTGCCAGCAGTCCAGAACCAGTTTATGGCTACACCTTC. Protein sequence: CASSPEPVYGYTF.

The V call is TRBV4-2, the J call TRBJ2-5, with a possible D match to TRBD2 (6 bases). The V gene's germline CDR1 is LGHNA and CDR2 YNFKEQ. V lost 4 bases and J 4 bases, leaving 13 bases between the germline ends. CDR3 length: 14 amino acids. This CDR3 is CASSPGAGGETQYF. In DNA, the CDR3 is TGTGCCAGCAGCCCCGGGGCCGGGGGAGAGACCCAGTACTTC.

The J gene is TRBJ2-3, the V gene TRBV9; 12 nucleotides align to TRBD2. CDR3 length: 17 amino acids. J was trimmed by 5 bases and V by 0 bases; bases with no gene match: 7. Germline V gives CDR1 SGDLS, CDR2 YYNGEE. CDR3 coding DNA: TGTGCCAGCAGCGTAGCTCTAGCGGGGGGGCCGGGAGATACGCAGTATTTT. It encodes CASSVALAGGPGDTQYF.

DNA for the CDR3: TGCGCCAGCAGCAGGGACAGGCCCTCCATCGGGGACGAGCAGTACTTC. Its translation: CASSRDRPSIGDEQYF. The chain is built from TRBV5-1 and TRBJ2-7, with TRBD1 identical over 8 bases. The CDR3 length is 16 residues. The germline gives CDR1 SGHRS, CDR2 YFSETQ. V lost 4 bases to trimming and J lost 5 bases; unmatched junction nucleotides: 14.

The CDR3 here is CSAREQGQGSLHTQYF. CDR3 coding DNA: TGCAGTGCTAGAGAACAGGGACAGGGTTCTCTACATACGCAGTATTTT. The chain uses TRBV20-1 and TRBJ2-3; TRBD1 aligns across 9 bases. V shed 0 bases, J shed 7 bases, and the junction held 11 bases outside the gene matches. Germline CDR1 reads DFQATT; CDR2 reads SNEGSKA (reference sequence). This CDR3 contains 16 residues.

The chain uses TRBV5-1 and TRBJ2-1, with D tentatively TRBD1 (6 bases). CDR3 length: 14 residues. V was cut by 3 bases and J by 12 bases, with 19 bases left in between. Germline V CDR1 and CDR2: SGHRS, YFSETQ. The CDR3 bases are TGCGCCAGCAGCTCCCCAACCAACAGGGACGGGCAGTTCTTC. This encodes CASSSPTNRDGQFF.

The chain carries TRBV3-1 and TRBJ1-6, with D maybe TRBD1 (5 bases). The CDR3 loop spans 11 amino acids. Germline values: CDR1 LGHDT, CDR2 YNNKEL (reference sequence). Trimming took 4 bases from V and 14 from J, leaving 9 bases between them. The CDR3 DNA reads TGTGCCAGCAGCCGAGGGGAAGCCCTCCACTTT. Its translation is CASSRGEALHF.

This clonotype was seen more than once but under ten times. The chain carries TRBV2 and TRBJ1-1; no clear D. Germline V gene lookup returns CDR1 SNHLY and CDR2 FYNNEI. This CDR3 has 12 residues. The germline V and J ends were trimmed by 5 bases and 5 bases, with 9 bases remaining between them. CDR3 amino acids: CASSTRGTEAFF. The DNA of the CDR3 is TGTGCCAGCAGTACGCGAGGGACTGAAGCTTTCTTT.

The V and J genes are TRBV29-1 and TRBJ1-2, with TRBD1 matching over 9 bases. CDR1 SQVTM and CDR2 ANQGSEA come from the germline V gene. Germline trimming cut 7 bases from V and 3 bases from J; bases unmatched to any gene: 6. CDR3 size: 13 residues. CDR3 in amino acids: CSAGGQGDYGYTF. CDR3 coding DNA: TGCAGCGCCGGGGGACAGGGCGACTATGGCTACACCTTC.

CDR3 sequence reads: CASSESGRTSGVNTQYF. The DNA of the CDR3 is TGCGCCAGCAGTGAGTCTGGTCGGACTAGCGGGGTGAATACGCAGTATTTT. The V call is TRBV10-2, the J call TRBJ2-3, with 12 bases fitting TRBD2. In germline, CDR1 is WSHSY, CDR2 SAAADI. Trimming took 0 bases from V and 7 from J; bases not matched to a gene: 8. This CDR3 region has 17 residues.

Only one count was recorded for this clonotype. The chain joins TRBV12-3 or TRBV12-4 to TRBJ1-2, with a weak D call TRBD1 (5 bases). CDR3 size: 14 residues. Trimming shortened V by 5 bases and J by 2 bases, and 12 bases separated the two germline ends. Here the CDR3 reads CASSRQTPNYGYTF. CDR3 nucleotides: TGTGCCAGCAGTAGACAGACCCCGAACTATGGCTACACCTTC.

The chain joins TRBV20-1 to TRBJ2-1; 8 nucleotides align to TRBD2. CDR1 is DFQATT, CDR2 SNEGSKA, per germline (reference sequence). V lost 6 bases and J lost 5; bases outside the gene matches: 12. This CDR3 is built from 15 residues. The chain's CDR3 is CSAKNPGGLNNEQFF. CDR3 nucleotide sequence: TGCAGTGCAAAAAACCCGGGGGGGCTAAACAATGAGCAGTTCTTC.

The gene calls are TRBV6-1 and TRBJ2-1; 7 nucleotides align to TRBD1. V shed 6 bases and J 3 bases; nucleotides not matched to a gene: 11. There are 16 residues in the CDR3. CDR1 and CDR2 from the germline V gene are MNHNS and SASEGT. The CDR3 reads CASSVSPGQIYNEQFF. CDR3 DNA: TGTGCCAGCAGCGTTTCTCCGGGACAGATCTACAATGAGCAGTTCTTC.

The V gene is TRBV18, the J gene TRBJ1-3; the D is unclear. The germline CDR1 and CDR2 sequences are KGHSH and LQKENI. Trimming stripped 2 bases from V and 6 bases from J, with 11 bases between. There are 14 residues in the CDR3. Here the CDR3 DNA reads TGTGCCAGCTCACCAGGGGTGTGGGAAAACACCATATATTTT. Translating gives CASSPGVWENTIYF.

The V call is TRBV3-1, the J call TRBJ2-3; D is perhaps TRBD1 (5 bases). Trimming cost V 7 bases and J 1 base, with 9 bases left between them. CDR3 length: 13 residues. The germline V gene has CDR1 LGHDT and CDR2 YNNKEL (reference sequence). The CDR3 is CASTPTGTDTQYF. For the CDR3, the DNA is TGTGCCAGCACCCCGACAGGCACAGATACGCAGTATTTT.

The J gene is TRBJ2-3, the V gene TRBV2; possibly TRBD2 for D (7 bases). This CDR3 has 15 amino acids. CDR1 and CDR2 (germline): SNHLY, FYNNEI. V dropped 8 bases and J dropped 6 bases, with 21 bases sitting between them. This CDR3 is CASLVGGGSADTQYF. The CDR3 DNA follows: TGTGCCAGCTTAGTAGGGGGGGGGAGTGCGGATACGCAGTATTTT.

The rearrangement uses TRBV3-1 and TRBJ2-7; D gene unclear. Germline CDR1 and CDR2: LGHDT and YNNKEL (reference sequence). This CDR3 is 12 amino acids long. V lost 4 bases and J lost 7, with 11 bases in between. As DNA, the CDR3 is TGTGCCAGCAGCCGAACAATAACAGAGCAGTACTTC. This translates into CASSRTITEQYF.

The chain couples TRBV7-2 to TRBJ1-5; a weak D match, TRBD1 (5 bases). V gave up 4 bases and J gave up 8 bases, with 21 bases separating them. Germline V CDR1 and CDR2: SGHTA, FQGNSA. This CDR3 region has 16 residues. In DNA form, the CDR3 reads TGTGCCAGCAGCTCCTTTAGTAGACAGCTCCGGGAGCCCCAGCATTTT. Protein: CASSSFSRQLREPQHF. The full variable domain, its missing parts supplied by reference TRBV7-2 and TRBJ1-5, is GAGVSQSPSNKVTEKGKDVELRCDPISGHTALYWYRQSLGQGLEFLIYFQGNSAPDKSGLPSDRFSAERTGGSVSTLTIQRTQQEDSAVYLCASSSFSRQLREPQHFGDGTRLSIL.

The chain employs TRBV9 and TRBJ2-2, with 8 bases matching TRBD1. CDR3 length: 16 amino acids. Germline trimming cut 4 bases from V and 7 bases from J; bases unmatched to any gene: 12. The germline CDR1 and CDR2 sequences are SGDLS and YYNGEE. The CDR3 nucleotides are TGTGCCAGCAGCCCAGGTGGTACAGGGGGTATCGGGGAGCTGTTTTTT. Amino acid sequence: CASSPGGTGGIGELFF.